A single sample gave rise to the 19 T cell receptor beta chains below, sequenced in a study of T-cell memory formation after mild COVID-19. Via MiXCR, TCRdb re-called the 5' RACE reads, giving one row per CDR3 protein. Among fewer than 700,000 distinct CDR3 sequences, about 20% were seen once, and the ten largest hold 12%. The sample consisted of PBMCs or a T cell subset sorted from them (not recorded which). These receptors were collected from an adult woman who had mild COVID-19 (a few samples of this study predate the infection). Cell type and time point are not known.

This clonotype was seen only a few times. The chain is built from TRBV2 and TRBJ1-2, with 11 bases lining up with TRBD1. The CDR3 is 15 amino acids. Germline V gene sequence: CDR1 SNHLY, CDR2 FYNNEI. J gave up 1 base and V 4 bases, and 2 bases lay outside the gene matches. CDR3 amino acids: CASSAGTGGNYGYTF. The DNA of the CDR3 is TGTGCCAGCAGTGCCGGGACAGGGGGTAACTATGGCTACACCTTC.

The rearrangement uses TRBV6-5 and TRBJ1-2; D not resolved. Between the trimmed V and J ends, which lost 6 bases and 4 bases, there was a span of 15 bases. CDR3 length: 14 amino acids. Germline V gene data show CDR1 as MNHEY and CDR2 as SVGAGI. The CDR3 loop is CASRRPTAGYGYTF. The CDR3 DNA reads TGTGCCAGCAGGCGCCCTACTGCTGGCTATGGCTACACCTTC.

The chain joins TRBV5-1 to TRBJ1-3; D remains ambiguous. In germline, CDR1 is SGHRS, CDR2 YFSETQ. V was clipped by 2 bases and J by 0 bases, with 6 bases between them. This CDR3 spans 14 amino acids. CDR3 residues: CASSFDNSGNTIYF. CDR3 bases: TGCGCCAGCAGCTTTGACAACTCTGGAAACACCATATATTTT.

The V gene is TRBV20-1, the J gene TRBJ1-1, with D possibly TRBD1 on 5 matching bases. V lost 7 bases, J lost 2 bases, and 17 bases lay in between. Germline lookup yields CDR1 DFQATT and CDR2 SNEGSKA (reference sequence). The CDR3 spans 14 residues. CDR3 amino acids: CSVKLQGRNTEAFF. CDR3 DNA sequence: TGCAGTGTTAAACTCCAGGGTCGTAACACTGAAGCTTTCTTT.

The J gene is TRBJ2-7, the V gene TRBV7-2; 7 bases align to TRBD2. Germline CDR1 and CDR2: SGHTA and FQGNSA. V shed 5 bases and J 3 bases; nucleotides not matched to a gene: 10. The CDR3 extends over 15 amino acids. The CDR3 reads CASSPRLAVIYEQYF. The CDR3 coding sequence is TGTGCCAGCAGCCCCCGGCTAGCGGTCATCTACGAGCAGTACTTC.

The chain is built from TRBV7-6 and TRBJ2-3; D not certain. Looked up from germline, CDR1 is SGHVS and CDR2 is FNYEAQ. V was shortened by 3 bases and J by 2 bases, with 9 bases between the two germline ends. The CDR3 covers 14 residues. CDR3 protein: CASSLILDTDTQYF. Here the CDR3 DNA reads TGTGCCAGCAGCTTGATCTTAGACACAGATACGCAGTATTTT.

This clonotype was counted a few times. J is TRBJ1-2 and V is TRBV24-1; D not resolved. V was shortened by 6 bases and J by 5 bases, with 9 bases between the two germline ends. Per germline, CDR1 KGHDR and CDR2 SFDVKD. The CDR3 is made up of 12 amino acids. CDR3 residues: CATSYSEYGYTF. The DNA of the CDR3 is TGTGCCACCAGTTATTCGGAGTATGGCTACACCTTC.

This clonotype was seen repeatedly, ten times or more. The rearrangement links TRBV3-1 to TRBJ1-2; D unresolved. The germline V gene has CDR1 LGHDT and CDR2 YNNKEL (reference sequence). The CDR3 length is 13 residues. V gave up 1 base and J gave up 1 base, with 4 bases separating them. CDR3 in DNA: TGTGCCAGCAGCCAAGGAGGTAACTATGGCTACACCTTC. Translation: CASSQGGNYGYTF. The variable domain in full, completed from reference TRBV3-1 and TRBJ1-2, reads DTAVSQTPKYLVTQMGNDKSIKCEQNLGHDTMYWYKQDSKKFLKIMFSYNNKELIINETVPNRFSPKSPDKAHLNLHINSLELGDSAVYFCASSQGGNYGYTFGSGTRLTVV.

The genes are TRBV12-3 or TRBV12-4 and TRBJ2-7; TRBD2 agrees at 7 bases. V was pared by 3 bases and J by 2 bases, with 4 bases of the junction left unmatched. This CDR3 is 14 amino acids long. CDR3 protein: CASSFRAGAYEQYF. In DNA form, the CDR3 reads TGTGCCAGCAGTTTCCGGGCGGGAGCCTACGAGCAGTACTTC.

There are a few counts of this clonotype. The rearrangement joins TRBV7-9 to TRBJ2-7; 7 positions match TRBD1. CDR3 size: 13 residues. The V segment lost 11 bases and the J segment 3 bases; nucleotides outside the gene matches: 10. Germline V lookup: CDR1 SEHNR, CDR2 FQNEAQ (reference sequence). In nucleotides, the CDR3 is TGTGCCTCCTCCCAGGGGGAAGTCTACGAGCAGTACTTC. Residues: CASSQGEVYEQYF.

This chain links TRBV12-3 or TRBV12-4 with TRBJ1-5; maybe TRBD1 (6 bases). Trimming left V 6 bases short and J 6 bases short, with 15 bases between. The CDR3 extends over 14 amino acids. The CDR3 DNA reads TGTGCCAGCAGCTCAAGGGCCAGGGGTCAGCCCCAGCATTTT. This encodes CASSSRARGQPQHF.

The CDR3 DNA follows: TGCGCCAGCAGCCCTCTTACTAGCGGGGTCACAGATACGCAGTATTTT. Its protein is CASSPLTSGVTDTQYF. V and J are TRBV4-3 and TRBJ2-3, with 10 bases aligning to TRBD2. The CDR3 contains 16 residues. The V and J ends lost 4 bases and 2 bases, in that order; junction bases with no gene match: 6. In germline, CDR1 is LGHNA, CDR2 YSLEER.

The chain combines TRBV5-1 with TRBJ2-6; D uncertain. The CDR3 contains 18 residues. The V and J ends lost 0 bases and 0 bases respectively, with 13 bases between them. The V gene's germline CDR1 is SGHRS and CDR2 YFSETQ. The CDR3 loop reads CASSLVSFRLSGANVLTF. In DNA, the CDR3 is TGCGCCAGCAGCTTGGTTTCGTTTCGCCTCTCTGGGGCCAACGTCCTGACTTTC. The entire variable domain, with the rest obtained from reference TRBV5-1 and TRBJ2-6, is as follows: KAGVTQTPRYLIKTRGQQVTLSCSPISGHRSVSWYQQTPGQGLQFLFEYFSETQRNKGNFPGRFSGRQFSNSRSEMNVSTLELGDSALYLCASSLVSFRLSGANVLTFGAGSRLTVL.

This clonotype was counted only a few times. This chain uses TRBV15 with TRBJ2-5; the match to TRBD1 covers 9 bases. This CDR3 has 15 residues. Germline CDR1 LNHNV, CDR2 YYDKDF (reference sequence). V trimming: 4 bases; J trimming: 4 bases; junction bases outside the gene matches: 7. The CDR3 sequence is CATSTHGTGRETQYF. The CDR3 DNA reads TGTGCCACCAGCACACACGGGACAGGGCGAGAGACCCAGTACTTC.

The V and J genes are TRBV7-9 and TRBJ2-3; TRBD2 is a possible D gene (6 bases). Germline assignment: CDR1 SEHNR and CDR2 FQNEAQ (reference sequence). The length of the CDR3 is 15 residues. Trimming pared 5 bases from V and 9 bases from J, leaving 21 bases between. In nucleotides, the CDR3 is TGTGCCAGCAGCCCAAGGGCTTCGGGAGCGGTGACGCAGTATTTT. Protein: CASSPRASGAVTQYF. Variable domain in full (rest from reference TRBV7-9 and TRBJ2-3): DTGVSQNPRHKITKRGQNVTFRCDPISEHNRLYWYRQTLGQGPEFLTYFQNEAQLEKSRLLSDRFSAERPKGSFSTLEIQRTEQGDSAMYLCASSPRASGAVTQYFGPGTRLTVL.

This clonotype was observed a handful of times. The chain couples TRBV18 to TRBJ1-1; D not resolved. Germline values: CDR1 KGHSH, CDR2 LQKENI. V dropped 3 bases and J dropped 1 base, with 9 bases sitting between them. The CDR3 is 14 residues long. The CDR3 sequence is CASSPHGENTEAFF. The CDR3 DNA is TGTGCCAGCTCACCCCACGGGGAGAACACTGAAGCTTTCTTT.

This clonotype has only a few counts. V and J are TRBV4-3 and TRBJ2-1; D is ambiguous. Looked up from germline, CDR1 is LGHNA and CDR2 is YSLEER. The CDR3 has 15 residues. Trimming removed 1 base from V and 2 bases from J, with 9 bases in between. The CDR3 is CASSQGTATYNEQFF. The CDR3 nucleotides read TGCGCCAGCAGCCAAGGAACTGCCACCTACAATGAGCAGTTCTTC.

This clonotype has just a few counts. The CDR3 DNA follows: TGCGCCAGCAGCTTCCGGGACACCCATTACGAGCAGTACTTC. Translated: CASSFRDTHYEQYF. V is TRBV5-1 and J is TRBJ2-7; TRBD1 might be the D (6 bases). Trimming removed 2 bases from V and 4 bases from J, with 13 bases in between. The CDR3 runs 14 residues. The V gene's germline CDR1 is SGHRS and CDR2 YFSETQ.

This clonotype was detected only a few times. V usage is TRBV24-1 and J usage is TRBJ2-7; no firm D call. Germline loops: CDR1 KGHDR, CDR2 SFDVKD. The CDR3 covers 15 residues. The V end was cut by 4 bases, the J end by 3 bases, with 15 bases between. The CDR3 loop reads CATSDHGRSVYEQYF. The CDR3 DNA follows: TGTGCCACCAGTGACCACGGACGCTCCGTCTACGAGCAGTACTTC.